The rows below give T cell receptor beta chains drawn from one sample of a study of identical twins. A single record per CDR3 protein comes from TCRdb applying MiXCR to the 5' RACE reads. The table has around 680,000 distinct CDR3 sequences, about 9.4% seen once. This sample was also put to use in a study of yellow fever vaccine responses in identical twins.

The source material was PBMCs. The source of these receptors is a woman aged 18-30 years in good health. Each CDR3 is given with its conserved first and last residue. The order of the fields is V gene, J gene, clone size, D gene, CDR3 DNA, CDR3 protein. The D gene is left open where the match is weak. Some rows mark clone size as missing; the rest say once, few, many or name a class of expanded clone.

>TRBV27|TRBJ1-5|few|TRBD1
TGTGCCAGCAGTTCTAATCCGGGACAGGGAAGCAATCAGCCCCAGCATTTT
CASSSNPGQGSNQPQHF
>TRBV6-2/TRBV6-3|TRBJ2-2|many|-
TGTGCCAGCAGTTACTCGTCTTATAGTGACGGGGAGCTGTTTTTT
CASSYSSYSDGELFF
>TRBV20-1|TRBJ2-5|-|-
TGCAGTGCCCAGACGGCTTGGGAGACCCAGTACTTC
CSAQTAWETQYF
>TRBV20-1|TRBJ2-7|many|-
TGCAGTGCTAGCGGTGGTACGGGCTCCTACGAGCAGTACTTC
CSASGGTGSYEQYF
>TRBV4-3|TRBJ1-4|-|TRBD1
TGCGCCAGCAGCCAGGACAGGGCCCTCTATGAAAAACTGTTTTTT
CASSQDRALYEKLFF
>TRBV4-3|TRBJ2-1|many|-
TGCGCCAGCAGCCAAGGCGACGCAGGGCCACACTACAATGAGCAGTTCTTC
CASSQGDAGPHYNEQFF
>TRBV3-1|TRBJ2-3|few|-
TGTGCCAGCAGCCTTAATTCGGGGGATAGCGCAGATACGCAGTATTTT
CASSLNSGDSADTQYF
>TRBV12-3/TRBV12-4|TRBJ1-1|many|-
TGTGCCAGCAGTTTATACTTTGGCACTGAAGCTTTCTTT
CASSLYFGTEAFF
>TRBV28|TRBJ2-7|few|TRBD1
TGTGCCAGCAGTTTTCTCCTAGGACAGGGGTTGTACTTC
CASSFLLGQGLYF
>TRBV12-3/TRBV12-4|TRBJ1-6|many|-
TGTGCCAGCAGTTTGCAGCCGAATTCACCCCTCCACTTT
CASSLQPNSPLHF
>TRBV10-3|TRBJ2-5|many|-
TGTGCCATCAGTGGGCTAGATCTCGCAGAGACCCAGTACTTC
CAISGLDLAETQYF
>TRBV6-2/TRBV6-3|TRBJ2-1|many|-
TGTGCCAGCAGTTATTGGGGGGTAGGCTACAATGAGCAGTTCTTC
CASSYWGVGYNEQFF
>TRBV20-1|TRBJ2-7|once|TRBD2
TGCTGTGCTAGAGCCCCGAAACCGGGACTAGCGGGAGTTAGTGGAATCTACGAGCAGTACTTC
CCARAPKPGLAGVSGIYEQYF
>TRBV7-2|TRBJ2-1|few|-
TGTGCCAGCAGCTTAGTTGTGAAAAATGAGCAGTTCTTC
CASSLVVKNEQFF
>TRBV9|TRBJ1-5|-|-
TGTGCCAGCAGCGTAGATGGGTACAATCAGCCCCAGCATTTT
CASSVDGYNQPQHF
>TRBV10-3|TRBJ2-2|-|TRBD2
TGTGCCATCAGGGGGGGGGAAACCGGGGAGCTGTTTTTT
CAIRGGETGELFF
>TRBV15|TRBJ2-2|many|-
TGTGCCACCAGCAGAGACGCCCAAGGGCCGAACACCGGGGAGCTGTTTTTT
CATSRDAQGPNTGELFF
>TRBV27|TRBJ2-2|few|-
TGTGCCAGCACCCCAAGATGGGACGATAACACCGGGGAGCTGTTTTTT
CASTPRWDDNTGELFF
>TRBV28|TRBJ2-1|-|-
TGTGCCAGCACCATCTCAGGCCGGGACTCCCACCGCTACAATGAGCAGTTCTTC
CASTISGRDSHRYNEQFF
>TRBV19|TRBJ2-6|few|-
TGTGCCAGTAGTACCCAGGACAGTGTTAAGGTTGGGGCCAACGTCCTGACTTTC
CASSTQDSVKVGANVLTF
>TRBV12-3/TRBV12-4|TRBJ2-7|many|TRBD2
TGTGCCAGCAGCCCAAGCGGGGGCCTAACTTACGAGCAGTACTTC
CASSPSGGLTYEQYF
>TRBV12-3/TRBV12-4|TRBJ2-1|many|TRBD2
TGTGCCAGCAGTCCACCTCAGCGGGGGGCCTACAATGAGCAGTTCTTC
CASSPPQRGAYNEQFF
>TRBV15|TRBJ2-7|-|-
TGTGCCACCAGCACAACCAGGGGACCTCGACCCTACGAGCAGTACTTC
CATSTTRGPRPYEQYF
>TRBV9|TRBJ2-1|many|-
TGTGCCAGCCGGACGGGCAATGAGCAGTTCTTC
CASRTGNEQFF
>TRBV15|TRBJ2-5|-|-
TGTGCCACCAGCAGTGGCTTGGGGCTGGAGACCCAGTACTTC
CATSSGLGLETQYF
>TRBV6-5|TRBJ2-3|few|TRBD1
TGTGCCAGCAGTTACTCGTACAGGGGAGTTACAGATACGCAGTATTTT
CASSYSYRGVTDTQYF
>TRBV4-1|TRBJ2-1|many|-
TGCGCCAGCAGCCAAGATACGGACAGAGAAGGTGGCGAGCAGTTCTTC
CASSQDTDREGGEQFF
>TRBV6-5|TRBJ2-1|many|-
TGTGCCAGCAGTTTAGGTTACTCCTACAATGAGCAGTTCTTC
CASSLGYSYNEQFF
>TRBV7-9|TRBJ2-7|many|-
TGTGCCAGCAGCCCACAGGCAGGGCCCTACGAGCAGTACTTC
CASSPQAGPYEQYF
>TRBV11-2|TRBJ2-7|many|TRBD1
TGTGCCAGCAGCCGACGACGACAGGGCTACGAGCAGTACTTC
CASSRRRQGYEQYF
>TRBV7-2|TRBJ2-2|many|TRBD1
TGTGCCAGCAGCCAGACAGGGCCCGCCGGGGAGCTGTTTTTT
CASSQTGPAGELFF
>TRBV9|TRBJ2-7|many|TRBD1
TGTGCCAGCAGCGGAAGGGACAGCTCCTACGAGCAGTACTTC
CASSGRDSSYEQYF
>TRBV28|TRBJ2-3|many|-
TGTGCCAGCAGCCGGGCGGGATTGGGCACAGATACGCAGTATTTT
CASSRAGLGTDTQYF
>TRBV4-3|TRBJ2-3|few|-
TGCGCCAGCAGCCAAGATAGGGCCAGTAGCACAGATACGCAGTATTTT
CASSQDRASSTDTQYF
>TRBV20-1|TRBJ1-5|-|-
TGCAGTGCTATCCCGGGACGGAATCAGCCCCAGCATTTT
CSAIPGRNQPQHF
>TRBV15|TRBJ2-5|once|TRBD1
TGTGCCACCAGCAGAGTTAACAGGGGTTACCAAGAGACCCAGTACTTC
CATSRVNRGYQETQYF
>TRBV28|TRBJ1-2|-|-
TGTGCCAGCATCAAAGGGGGTTCTAATGGCTACACCTTC
CASIKGGSNGYTF
>TRBV11-1|TRBJ2-1|-|-
TGTGCCAGCAGCTTACATGGGGGCGGGAGTAGGACCTACAGTGAGCAGTTCTTC
CASSLHGGGSRTYSEQFF
>TRBV27|TRBJ1-4|-|TRBD1
TGTGCCAGCAGAAGGACAGGGATCAATGAAAAACTGTTTTTT
CASRRTGINEKLFF
>TRBV9|TRBJ2-5|many|-
TGTGCCAGCAGCGTCTTTGGAGGCCTCAGGGAGACCCAGTACTTC
CASSVFGGLRETQYF
>TRBV7-3|TRBJ2-1|many|TRBD1
TGTGCCAGCAGCTCCTGGGACAGGGTAGCGTACAATGAGCAGTTCTTC
CASSSWDRVAYNEQFF
>TRBV15|TRBJ2-3|few|TRBD1
TGTGCCACCAGCAGGGACAGGGTGGCAGATACGCAGTATTTT
CATSRDRVADTQYF
>TRBV27|TRBJ1-2|few|TRBD1
TGTGCCAGCAGGTCGACAGGGTTATATGGCTACACCTTC
CASRSTGLYGYTF
>TRBV10-3|TRBJ2-7|many|TRBD2
TGTGCCACCAGGCGCACTAGCGGGAGTTACGAGCAGTACTTC
CATRRTSGSYEQYF
>TRBV6-5|TRBJ2-1|-|-
TGTGCCAGCAGTTACAATCTAGTAAATGAGCAGTTCTTC
CASSYNLVNEQFF
>TRBV5-4|TRBJ1-2|few|-
TGTGCCAGCAGCTTCCTAAGGGGCGCCGGCTATGGCTACACCTTC
CASSFLRGAGYGYTF
>TRBV7-2|TRBJ2-1|-|TRBD2
TGTGCCAGCAGCTTAGCAGGACTAGTTCGGTTCTTC
CASSLAGLVRFF
>TRBV4-1|TRBJ2-1|many|TRBD2
TGCGCCAGCAGCCAAGAGATAGCGGGGAAGCAGTTCTTC
CASSQEIAGKQFF
>TRBV2|TRBJ2-1|-|-
TGTGCCGGAACCGGGACTGGGGTTAACAATGAGCAGTTCTTC
CAGTGTGVNNEQFF
>TRBV29-1|TRBJ2-7|-|-
TGCAGCGTTGGAACCCTAGACTCGTACGAGCAGTACTTC
CSVGTLDSYEQYF
>TRBV30|TRBJ2-7|-|-
TGTGCCTGGACAGCCGGCTACGAGCAGTACTTC
CAWTAGYEQYF